This TCR beta chain was captured in a study of regulatory T cells in long-lasting Graves disease. Researchers made TCR beta libraries by using iRepertoire HTBI primers and running Arm-PCR on CDR3 regions. TCRdb re-called the multiplex PCR reads with MiXCR, one entry per CDR3 protein. The sample yields around 500,000 distinct CDR3 sequences, about 16% seen once. Specified time point: newly diagnosed GD, antithyroid drugs for less than 3 months. After RNA was extracted from PBMCs, the TCR library was made from it. This CDR3 is built from 14 residues. V lost 3 bases to trimming and J lost 8 bases, with 13 bases between them. CDR1 and CDR2 from the germline V gene are ENHRY and SYGVKD. These sequences were also reported in another study, on T cells in Graves' hyperthyroidism and ophthalmopathy.

This TCR was recovered from a woman aged 35 to 60 with Graves disease. Sequenced material: peripheral blood mononuclear cells (PBMCs), taken at new diagnosis, from a patient treated with antithyroid drugs. The V and J genes are TRBV10-3 and TRBJ1-4, with D unresolved. The CDR3: CAISEAGNREKLFF. For the CDR3, the DNA is TGTGCCATCAGTGAAGCGGGGAATCGGGAAAAACTGTTTTTT.